This TCR beta chain was profiled in a study of shared clonotypes between healthy human individuals. Study-wide points: Clonotype sharing across a few donors was observed for about 4.8% of naive CD4 clonotypes. Donor scarcity curtailed the genetic and exposure-history diversity represented herein.

Some clones are missing from TCRdb's copy, which holds only in-frame ones; the method was immunoSEQ multiplex PCR. Of roughly 660,000 clones listed, around 90% are singletons. Recent acute infections and vaccinations were absent in the healthy HIV-negative adult donors. Germline CDR1 is LNHDA and CDR2 is SQIVND (reference sequence). The CDR3 is 18 residues long. The ends were cut back, 3 bases at V and 0 bases at J, with 18 bases in the middle. Turning to this clone: What it binds is not known.

The chain uses TRBV19 and TRBJ2-1; D remains unclear. The sequenced sample consisted of memory CD8+ T cells from PBMCs. As for subset: CD45RO+ cells pooled with CCR7-negative TemRA cells. This sequence was found in a young man in good health. Some clones in this sample may be carry-over from other donors' samples. CDR3 residues: CASSIVKGFRASYNEQFF. The DNA for the CDR3 is TGTGCCAGTAGTATTGTTAAAGGGTTTCGTGCCTCCTACAATGAGCAGTTCTTC.